This entry describes one T cell receptor beta chain. Its antigen remains unidentified. Germline V gene lookup returns CDR1 SGHRS and CDR2 YFSETQ. The V end was cut by 1 base, the J end by 4 bases, with 11 bases between. The CDR3 totals 15 residues. This record comes from a study of T cells after yellow fever vaccination. Whole-study context: Low-cell-number fractions underwent preparation using SMART-Seq v4 Ultra Low Input. Whole-study findings and limits: It was the secondary response that reached its peak faster, day 5 versus 15, but it was weaker. Abundant clonotypes (contaminants from the bulk population) could be present in FACS-sorted repertoires.

TCRdb processed the 5' RACE reads anew with MiXCR; each CDR3 protein has one entry. The sample consists of a few hundred thousand distinct CDR3 sequences, less than 7.5% of them appearing once. The chain links TRBV5-1 to TRBJ2-2; D is unclear. This TCR came from a man aged 30 to 39 who received the YFV17D yellow fever vaccine. The sample was CD4+ T cells sorted from PBMCs, taken on the day of the yellow fever booster vaccination. The CDR3 DNA follows: TGCGCCAGCAGCTTGACAGTTTCGGGCACCGGGGAGCTGTTTTTT. Amino acid sequence: CASSLTVSGTGELFF.